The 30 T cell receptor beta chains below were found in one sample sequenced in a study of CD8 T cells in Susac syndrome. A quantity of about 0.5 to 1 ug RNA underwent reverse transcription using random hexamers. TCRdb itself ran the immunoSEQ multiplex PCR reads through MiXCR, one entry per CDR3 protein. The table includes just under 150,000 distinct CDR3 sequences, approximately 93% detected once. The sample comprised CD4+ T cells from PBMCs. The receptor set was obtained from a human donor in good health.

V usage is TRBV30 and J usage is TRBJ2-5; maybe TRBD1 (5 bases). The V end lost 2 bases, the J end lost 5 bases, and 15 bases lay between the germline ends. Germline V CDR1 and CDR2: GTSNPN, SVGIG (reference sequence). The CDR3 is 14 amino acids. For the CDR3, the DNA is TGTGCCTGGAGTACCAGGGTGCAGGTTGAGACCCAGTACTTC. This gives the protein CAWSTRVQVETQYF.

The chain's CDR3 is CASSLGIQETQYF. The CDR3 DNA reads as TGTGCCAGCAGTCTCGGGATCCAAGAGACCCAGTACTTC. The chain carries TRBV2 and TRBJ2-5; tentatively, D is TRBD2 (5 bases). CDR1 and CDR2 from the germline V gene are SNHLY and FYNNEI. The V end lost 5 bases, the J end lost 1 base, and 8 bases lay between the germline ends. The CDR3 runs 13 residues.

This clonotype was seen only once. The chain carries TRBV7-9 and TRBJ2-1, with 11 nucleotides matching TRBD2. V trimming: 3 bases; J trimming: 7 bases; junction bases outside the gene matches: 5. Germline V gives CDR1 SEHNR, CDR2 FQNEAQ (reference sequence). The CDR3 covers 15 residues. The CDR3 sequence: CASSFSASGRNEQFF. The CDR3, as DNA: TGTGCCAGCAGCTTCTCCGCTAGCGGGAGGAATGAGCAGTTCTTC.

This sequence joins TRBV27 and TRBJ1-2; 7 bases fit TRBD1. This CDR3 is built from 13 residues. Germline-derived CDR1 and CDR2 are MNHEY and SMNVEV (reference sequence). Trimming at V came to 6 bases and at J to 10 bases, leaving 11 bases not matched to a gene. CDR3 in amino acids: CASSQNLQGTYTF. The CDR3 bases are TGTGCCAGCAGCCAAAACCTACAGGGGACCTACACCTTC.

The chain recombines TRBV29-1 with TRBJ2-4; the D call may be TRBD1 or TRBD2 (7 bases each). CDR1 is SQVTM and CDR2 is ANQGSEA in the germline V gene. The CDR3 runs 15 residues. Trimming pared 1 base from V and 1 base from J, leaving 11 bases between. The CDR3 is CSVEGQGGAKNIQYF. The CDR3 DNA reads TGCAGCGTTGAAGGTCAGGGGGGGGCCAAAAACATTCAGTACTTC.

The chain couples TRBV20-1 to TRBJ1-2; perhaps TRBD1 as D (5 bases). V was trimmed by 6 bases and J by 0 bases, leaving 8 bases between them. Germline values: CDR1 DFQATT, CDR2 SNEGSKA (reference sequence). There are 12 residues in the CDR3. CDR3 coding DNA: TGCAGTGCGACAGCCTCTAACTATGGCTACACCTTC. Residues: CSATASNYGYTF.

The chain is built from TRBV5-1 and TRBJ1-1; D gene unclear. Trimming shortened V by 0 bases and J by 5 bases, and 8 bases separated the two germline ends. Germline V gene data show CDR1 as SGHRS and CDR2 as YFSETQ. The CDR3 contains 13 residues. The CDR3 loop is CASSLVAGTEAFF. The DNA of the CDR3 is TGCGCCAGCAGCTTGGTTGCGGGGACTGAAGCTTTCTTT.

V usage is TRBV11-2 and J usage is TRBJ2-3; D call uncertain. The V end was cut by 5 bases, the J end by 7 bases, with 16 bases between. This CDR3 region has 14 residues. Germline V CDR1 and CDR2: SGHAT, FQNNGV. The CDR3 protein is CASSQRLGGHTQYF. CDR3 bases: TGTGCCAGCAGCCAAAGGCTAGGCGGCCATACGCAGTATTTT.

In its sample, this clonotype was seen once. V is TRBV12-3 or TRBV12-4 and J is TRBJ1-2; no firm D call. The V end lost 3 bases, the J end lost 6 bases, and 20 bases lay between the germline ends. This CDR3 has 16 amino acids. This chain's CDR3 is CASSFLRSRRVNGYTF. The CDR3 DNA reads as TGTGCCAGCAGTTTCCTAAGGTCCCGCCGGGTGAATGGCTACACCTTC.

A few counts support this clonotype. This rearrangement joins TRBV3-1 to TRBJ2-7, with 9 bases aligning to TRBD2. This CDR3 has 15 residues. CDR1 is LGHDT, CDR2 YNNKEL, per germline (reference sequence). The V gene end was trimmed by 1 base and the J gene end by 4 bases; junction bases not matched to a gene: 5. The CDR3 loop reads CASSQGLAGQYEQYF. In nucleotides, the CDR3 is TGTGCCAGCAGCCAAGGTCTAGCGGGACAATACGAGCAGTACTTC.

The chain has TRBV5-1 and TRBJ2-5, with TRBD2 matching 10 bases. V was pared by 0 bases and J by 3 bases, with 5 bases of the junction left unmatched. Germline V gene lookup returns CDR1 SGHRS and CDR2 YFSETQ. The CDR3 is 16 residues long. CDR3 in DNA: TGCGCCAGCAGCTTGGTCCGGGGACTAGCGAAAGAGACCCAGTACTTC. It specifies CASSLVRGLAKETQYF.

CDR3 protein: CASSLGGDSSYEQYF. CDR3 DNA: TGTGCCAGCAGCTTAGGGGGGGACAGCTCCTACGAGCAGTACTTC. This rearrangement joins TRBV7-2 to TRBJ2-7; the D gene is possibly TRBD1 (7 bases). The CDR3 extends over 15 amino acids. Deletions cut 1 base from V and 0 bases from J, with 10 bases between. The germline gives CDR1 SGHTA, CDR2 FQGNSA.

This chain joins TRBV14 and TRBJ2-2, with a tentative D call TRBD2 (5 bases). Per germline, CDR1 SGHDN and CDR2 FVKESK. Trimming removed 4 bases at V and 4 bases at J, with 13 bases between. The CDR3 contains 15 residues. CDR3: CASSPLSRGTGELFF. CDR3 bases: TGTGCCAGCAGCCCCCTCAGTCGGGGCACCGGGGAGCTGTTTTTT. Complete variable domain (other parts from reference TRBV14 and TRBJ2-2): EAGVTQFPSHSVIEKGQTVTLRCDPISGHDNLYWYRRVMGKEIKFLLHFVKESKQDESGMPNNRFLAERTGGTYSTLKVQPAELEDSGVYFCASSPLSRGTGELFFGEGSRLTVL.

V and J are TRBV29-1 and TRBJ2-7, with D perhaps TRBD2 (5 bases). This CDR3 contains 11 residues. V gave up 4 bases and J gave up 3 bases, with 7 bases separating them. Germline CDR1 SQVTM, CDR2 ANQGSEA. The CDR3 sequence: CSVGRDYEQYF. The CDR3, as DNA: TGCAGCGTTGGCCGGGACTACGAGCAGTACTTC.

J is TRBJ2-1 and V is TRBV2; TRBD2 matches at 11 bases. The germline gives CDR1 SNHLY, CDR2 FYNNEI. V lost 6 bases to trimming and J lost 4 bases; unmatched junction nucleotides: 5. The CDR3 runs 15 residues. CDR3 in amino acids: CASRPGLAEYNEQFF. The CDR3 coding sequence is TGTGCCAGCAGACCGGGACTAGCGGAATACAATGAGCAGTTCTTC.

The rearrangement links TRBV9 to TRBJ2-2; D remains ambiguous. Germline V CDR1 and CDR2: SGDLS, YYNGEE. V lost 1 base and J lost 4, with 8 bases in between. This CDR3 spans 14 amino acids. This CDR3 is CASSVMHITGELFF. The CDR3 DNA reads TGTGCCAGCAGCGTAATGCATATCACCGGGGAGCTGTTTTTT.

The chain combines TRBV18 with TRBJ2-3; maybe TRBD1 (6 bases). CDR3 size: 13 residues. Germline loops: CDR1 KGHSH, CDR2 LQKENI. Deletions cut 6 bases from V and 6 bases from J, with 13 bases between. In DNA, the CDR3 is TGTGCCAGCTCGTACAGGGAAGGGGATACGCAGTATTTT. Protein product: CASSYREGDTQYF.

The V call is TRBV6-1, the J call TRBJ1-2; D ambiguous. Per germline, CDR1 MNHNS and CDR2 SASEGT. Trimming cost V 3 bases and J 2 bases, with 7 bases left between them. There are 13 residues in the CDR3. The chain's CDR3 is CASSDLGNYGYTF. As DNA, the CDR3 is TGTGCCAGCAGTGACCTGGGGAACTATGGCTACACCTTC.

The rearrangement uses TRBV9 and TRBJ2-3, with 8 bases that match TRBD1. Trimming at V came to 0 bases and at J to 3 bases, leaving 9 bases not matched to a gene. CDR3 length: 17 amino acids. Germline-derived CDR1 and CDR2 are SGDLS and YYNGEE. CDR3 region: CASSVDPGGLLTDTQYF. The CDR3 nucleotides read TGTGCCAGCAGCGTAGACCCAGGGGGCCTTTTAACAGATACGCAGTATTTT. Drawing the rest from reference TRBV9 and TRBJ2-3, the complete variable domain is DSGVTQTPKHLITATGQRVTLRCSPRSGDLSVYWYQQSLDQGLQFLIQYYNGEERAKGNILERFSAQQFPDLHSELNLSSLELGDSALYFCASSVDPGGLLTDTQYFGPGTRLTVL.

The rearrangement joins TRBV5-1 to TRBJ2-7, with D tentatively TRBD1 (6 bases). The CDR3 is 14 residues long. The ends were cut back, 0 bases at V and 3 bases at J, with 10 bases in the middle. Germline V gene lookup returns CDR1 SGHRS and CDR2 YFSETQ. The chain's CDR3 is CASSLAGTNYEQYF. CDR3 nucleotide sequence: TGCGCCAGCAGCTTGGCGGGGACAAACTACGAGCAGTACTTC.

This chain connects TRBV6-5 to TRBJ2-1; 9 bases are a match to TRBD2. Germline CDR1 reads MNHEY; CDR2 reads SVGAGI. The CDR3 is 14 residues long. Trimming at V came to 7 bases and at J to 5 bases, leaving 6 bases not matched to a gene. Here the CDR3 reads CASNLAGLNNEQFF. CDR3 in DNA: TGTGCCAGCAATCTAGCGGGGCTCAACAATGAGCAGTTCTTC.

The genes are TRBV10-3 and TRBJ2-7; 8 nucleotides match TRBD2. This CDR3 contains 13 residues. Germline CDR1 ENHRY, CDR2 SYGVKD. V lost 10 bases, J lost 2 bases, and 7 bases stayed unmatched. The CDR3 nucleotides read TGTGCCACCCGCCGGGAGGGACCCTACGAGCAGTACTTC. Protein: CATRREGPYEQYF.

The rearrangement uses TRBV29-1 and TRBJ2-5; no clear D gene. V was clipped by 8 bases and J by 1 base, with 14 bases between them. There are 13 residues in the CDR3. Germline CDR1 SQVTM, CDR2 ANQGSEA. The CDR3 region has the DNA TGCAGCACTCACCTGGAACCCCAAGAGACCCAGTACTTC. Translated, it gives CSTHLEPQETQYF. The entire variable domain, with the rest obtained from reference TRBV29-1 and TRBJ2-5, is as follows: SAVISQKPSRDICQRGTSLTIQCQVDSQVTMMFWYRQQPGQSLTLIATANQGSEATYESGFVIDKFPISRPNLTFSTLTVSNMSPEDSSIYLCSTHLEPQETQYFGPGTRLLVL.

CDR3 in amino acids: CASSRAGSSGANVLTF. For the CDR3, the DNA is TGTGCCAGCAGCCGAGCGGGAAGCTCTGGGGCCAACGTCCTGACTTTC. V is TRBV6-1 and J is TRBJ2-6, with 7 bases aligning to TRBD2. From germline, CDR1 is MNHNS and CDR2 SASEGT. The V segment lost 6 bases and the J segment 0 bases; nucleotides outside the gene matches: 5. This CDR3 spans 16 amino acids.

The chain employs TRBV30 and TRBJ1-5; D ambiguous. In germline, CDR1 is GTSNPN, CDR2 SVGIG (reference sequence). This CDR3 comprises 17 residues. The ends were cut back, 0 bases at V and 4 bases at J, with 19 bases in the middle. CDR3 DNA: TGTGCCTGGAGTGTATTCACGGGTCAGTACGGGAATCAGCCCCAGCATTTT. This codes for CAWSVFTGQYGNQPQHF. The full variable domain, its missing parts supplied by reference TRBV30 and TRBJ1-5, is SQTIHQWPATLVQPVGSPLSLECTVEGTSNPNLYWYRQAAGRGLQLLFYSVGIGQISSEVPQNLSASRPQDRQFILSSKKLLLSDSGFYLCAWSVFTGQYGNQPQHFGDGTRLSIL.

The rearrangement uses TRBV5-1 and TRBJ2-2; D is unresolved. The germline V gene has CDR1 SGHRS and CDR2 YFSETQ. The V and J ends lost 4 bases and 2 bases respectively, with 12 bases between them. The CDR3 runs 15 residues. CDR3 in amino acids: CASSPLATNTGELFF. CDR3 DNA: TGCGCCAGCAGCCCCTTAGCCACTAACACCGGGGAGCTGTTTTTT. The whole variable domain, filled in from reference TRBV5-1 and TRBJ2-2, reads KAGVTQTPRYLIKTRGQQVTLSCSPISGHRSVSWYQQTPGQGLQFLFEYFSETQRNKGNFPGRFSGRQFSNSRSEMNVSTLELGDSALYLCASSPLATNTGELFFGEGSRLTVL.

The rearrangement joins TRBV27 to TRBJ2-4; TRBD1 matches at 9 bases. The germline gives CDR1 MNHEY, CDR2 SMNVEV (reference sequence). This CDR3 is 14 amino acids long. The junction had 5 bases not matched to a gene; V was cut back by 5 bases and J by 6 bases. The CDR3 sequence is CASSTRDRANIQYF. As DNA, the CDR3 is TGTGCCAGCAGTACCCGGGACAGGGCAAACATTCAGTACTTC.

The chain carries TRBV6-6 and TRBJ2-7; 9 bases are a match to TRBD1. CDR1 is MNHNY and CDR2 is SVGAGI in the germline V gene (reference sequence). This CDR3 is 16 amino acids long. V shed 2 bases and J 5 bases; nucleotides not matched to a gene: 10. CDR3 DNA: TGTGCCAGCAGTTACCGTAACTCGGGACAGGGAAACGAGCAGTACTTC. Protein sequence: CASSYRNSGQGNEQYF.

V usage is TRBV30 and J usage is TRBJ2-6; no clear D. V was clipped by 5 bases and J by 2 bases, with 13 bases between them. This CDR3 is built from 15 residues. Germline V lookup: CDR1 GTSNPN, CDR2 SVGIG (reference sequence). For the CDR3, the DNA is TGTGCCTGGGGCTTGGGGAAAACTGGGGCCAACGTCCTGACTTTC. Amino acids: CAWGLGKTGANVLTF. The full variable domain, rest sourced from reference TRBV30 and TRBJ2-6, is SQTIHQWPATLVQPVGSPLSLECTVEGTSNPNLYWYRQAAGRGLQLLFYSVGIGQISSEVPQNLSASRPQDRQFILSSKKLLLSDSGFYLCAWGLGKTGANVLTFGAGSRLTVL.

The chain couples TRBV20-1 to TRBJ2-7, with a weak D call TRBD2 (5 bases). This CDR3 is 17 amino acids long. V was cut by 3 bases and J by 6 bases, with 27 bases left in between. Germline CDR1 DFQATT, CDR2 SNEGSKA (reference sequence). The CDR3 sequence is CSASFRGRRRKPREQYF. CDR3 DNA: TGCAGTGCTAGTTTTCGGGGTCGGCGTCGGAAGCCTCGCGAGCAGTACTTC.